This T cell receptor beta chain was identified in a study of early T cells in non-severe SARS-CoV-2 infection. Looking at the study overall: Investigators sequenced bulk RNA drawn from unsorted whole blood, and chains remained unpaired.

The germline gives CDR1 MNHEY, CDR2 SVGEGT. The CDR3 consists of 13 residues. V trimming: 2 bases; J trimming: 6 bases; junction bases outside the gene matches: 2. Tagging with unique molecular identifiers was applied to individual cDNA molecules. TCRdb independently ran MiXCR on the 5' RACE reads; one entry per CDR3 protein. This sample has roughly 65,000 distinct CDR3 sequences, with 12% found just once. The sample holds a few counts of this clonotype. The antigen is not known. Points from the study as a whole: Matching results from VDJdb favored anti-spike CD8 responses, leaving private and CD4 specificities undetected.

The TCR comes from an adult who was a healthcare worker with PCR-confirmed SARS-CoV-2 infection or an uninfected control (not recorded which). The rearrangement joins TRBV6-2 or TRBV6-3 to TRBJ2-7; 9 bases map to TRBD1. Material: whole blood. The CDR3 nucleotides read TGTGCCAGCAGTTACCGGACAGGGGTCGAGCAGTACTTC. Encoded protein: CASSYRTGVEQYF.